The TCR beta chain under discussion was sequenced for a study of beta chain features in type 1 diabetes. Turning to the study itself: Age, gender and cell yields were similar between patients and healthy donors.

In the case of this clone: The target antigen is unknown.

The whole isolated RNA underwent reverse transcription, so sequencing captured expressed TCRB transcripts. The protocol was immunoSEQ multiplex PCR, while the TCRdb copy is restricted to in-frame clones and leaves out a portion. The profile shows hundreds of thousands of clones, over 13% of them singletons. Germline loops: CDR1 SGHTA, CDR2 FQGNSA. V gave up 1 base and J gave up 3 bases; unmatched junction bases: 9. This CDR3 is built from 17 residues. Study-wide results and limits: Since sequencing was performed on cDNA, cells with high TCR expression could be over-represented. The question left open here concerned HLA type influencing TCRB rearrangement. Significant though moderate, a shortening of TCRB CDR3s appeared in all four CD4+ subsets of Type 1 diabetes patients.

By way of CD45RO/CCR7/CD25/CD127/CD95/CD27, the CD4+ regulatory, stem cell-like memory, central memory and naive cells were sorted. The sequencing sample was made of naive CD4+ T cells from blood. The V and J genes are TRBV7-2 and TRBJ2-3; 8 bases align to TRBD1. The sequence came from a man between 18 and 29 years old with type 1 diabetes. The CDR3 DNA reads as TGTGCCAGCAGCTTAGTATTGGGGCAGGGGGCGACAGATACGCAGTATTTT. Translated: CASSLVLGQGATDTQYF. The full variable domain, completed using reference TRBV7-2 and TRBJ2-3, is GAGVSQSPSNKVTEKGKDVELRCDPISGHTALYWYRQSLGQGLEFLIYFQGNSAPDKSGLPSDRFSAERTGGSVSTLTIQRTQQEDSAVYLCASSLVLGQGATDTQYFGPGTRLTVL.